This T cell receptor beta chain was observed in a study of T cell responses to AZD1222 COVID-19 vaccine. The study's findings and limits: Dominant CD4 TCR responses targeted spike regions 160-218 and 743-854. Possibly, clonal diversity was underestimated; donors were largely white British and included more females. Recipients of AZD1222 seropositive at baseline numbered only 5 to 7.

For this clone: Its antigen is undetermined. In the same sample, other DNA sequences code for this CDR3.

Analyses pooled second doses at about 4 or about 12 weeks. Clones were sequenced by immunoSEQ multiplex PCR, and TCRdb holds only the in-frame ones, with some missing. The table records nearly 110,000 clones, approximately 90% of them present only once. The sequences come from peripheral blood, collected 28 days after the second AZD1222 dose. The TCR sequence derives from an adult who received the AZD1222 COVID-19 vaccine.

The CDR3, as DNA: TGCAGTGCTAGTGGCCCCTATGGCTACACCTTC. It specifies CSASGPYGYTF. The gene calls are TRBV20-1 and TRBJ1-2; D gene uncertain. Trimming cost V 3 bases and J 4 bases, with 6 bases left between them. Looked up from germline, CDR1 is DFQATT and CDR2 is SNEGSKA (reference sequence). The CDR3 has 11 residues.